This T cell receptor beta chain was documented in a study of glioma-infiltrating T cells after dendritic cell vaccination. Primers: 60 V beta forward and 13 J beta reverse. Assay: immunoSEQ multiplex PCR; the TCRdb copy retains only in-frame clones and omits some. The sample has over 80,000 clones, 75% to 85% seen once. As for time point: after dendritic cell vaccination, including at tumor progression/relapse. There are 14 residues in the CDR3. Trimming shortened V by 0 bases and J by 4 bases, and 7 bases separated the two germline ends. Germline lookup yields CDR1 SGHRS and CDR2 YFSETQ. The sequences come from blood, collected after dendritic cell vaccination. The TCR sequence derives from a human donor with glioblastoma. The rearrangement joins TRBV5-1 to TRBJ2-2; D remains ambiguous. CDR3 amino acids: CASSLERFTGELFF. The CDR3 coding sequence is TGCGCCAGCAGCTTGGAGCGATTCACCGGGGAGCTGTTTTTT.